The rows below give T cell receptor beta chains drawn from one sample of a study of cytomegalovirus exposure and HLA in healthy donors. TCRdb's table, derived via immunoSEQ multiplex PCR, lists solely in-frame clones and lacks some. Of over 200,000 clones listed, around 85% are singletons. The sequenced sample was PBMCs. These receptors were taken from a human donor in good health. Each CDR3 is given with its conserved first and last residue. D genes are given only for firm matches. Clone size is shown for a subset of rows, as once, few, many or a class of expanded clone.

>-|TRBV4-1|TRBD1|TRBJ2-2
CASSQVGQGWGTGELFF
TGCGCCAGCAGCCAAGTCGGACAGGGCTGGGGCACCGGGGAGCTGTTTTTT
>-|TRBV29-1|TRBD2|TRBJ2-7
CSVEVWGGRPGGEQYF
TGCAGCGTTGAAGTCTGGGGGGGTCGGCCAGGAGGCGAGCAGTACTTC
>-|TRBV19|TRBD1|TRBJ2-3
CASTAYQGADTQYF
TGTGCCAGTACCGCATACCAGGGGGCAGATACGCAGTATTTT
>few|TRBV6-5|TRBD2|TRBJ2-7
CASSFGLANEQYF
TGTGCCAGCAGTTTCGGACTAGCGAACGAGCAGTACTTC
>-|TRBV6-1|TRBD1|TRBJ2-5
CASSPGGARQETQYF
TGTGCCAGCAGTCCAGGGGGCGCGCGGCAAGAGACCCAGTACTTC
>-|TRBV9|TRBD1|TRBJ2-7
CASSGGQGVDEQYF
TGTGCCAGCAGCGGAGGACAGGGGGTCGACGAGCAGTACTTC
>-|TRBV5-1|TRBD2|TRBJ2-7
CASRWTSESSYEQYF
TGCGCCAGCAGGTGGACTAGCGAAAGCTCCTACGAGCAGTACTTC
>-|TRBV10-1|TRBD2|TRBJ2-5
CASSDAGGETQYF
TGCGCCAGCAGTGACGCGGGGGGAGAGACCCAGTACTTC
>once|TRBV29-1|TRBD1|TRBJ1-2
CSVDPGQVLRGYTF
TGCAGCGTCGATCCCGGACAGGTTTTGCGTGGCTACACCTTC
>once|TRBV7-9|-|TRBJ2-7
CASRSDSTYEQYF
TGTGCCAGCAGATCGGACAGCACCTACGAGCAGTACTTC
>-|TRBV18|-|TRBJ2-5
CASSPNSFQETQYF
TGTGCCAGCTCACCTAACTCATTCCAAGAGACCCAGTACTTC
>few|TRBV7-2|TRBD1|TRBJ1-1
CASSLAPQGARGAEAFF
TGTGCCAGCAGCTTAGCGCCGCAGGGGGCCCGGGGGGCTGAAGCTTTCTTT
>once|TRBV27|TRBD1|TRBJ1-2
CATRDRVYGYTF
TGTGCCACTAGGGACAGGGTCTATGGCTACACCTTC
>-|TRBV5-1|-|TRBJ1-1
CASSPGMNTEAFF
TGCGCCAGCAGCCCGGGAATGAACACTGAAGCTTTCTTT
>-|TRBV7-2|-|TRBJ1-4
CASSLFRGEKLFF
TGTGCCAGCAGCTTGTTCAGGGGTGAAAAACTGTTTTTT
>-|TRBV12-5|-|TRBJ1-2
CASGLEGLDGYTF
TGTGCTAGTGGTTTGGAGGGGCTGGATGGCTACACCTTC
>-|TRBV27|TRBD1|TRBJ2-7
CASSLTGTGNYEQYF
TGTGCCAGCAGTTTAACCGGGACAGGGAACTACGAGCAGTACTTC
>-|TRBV15|TRBD1|TRBJ1-5
CATSRDEGALYQPQHF
TGTGCCACCAGCAGAGATGAGGGGGCCCTTTATCAGCCCCAGCATTTT
>-|TRBV2|-|TRBJ1-3
CASSGGGGLGNTIYF
TGTGCCAGCAGTGGGGGCGGGGGCTTGGGAAACACCATATATTTT
>-|TRBV5-1|-|TRBJ2-7
CASSMRLAGLYEQYF
TGCGCCAGCAGCATGAGGTTGGCAGGGCTCTACGAGCAGTACTTC
>-|TRBV7-3|-|TRBJ2-1
CASSLNPVGEQFF
TGTGCCAGCAGCTTAAATCCTGTCGGTGAGCAGTTCTTC
>-|TRBV27|TRBD1|TRBJ2-7
CASSTQGVPVYEQYF
TGTGCCAGCAGTACCCAGGGGGTTCCCGTGTACGAGCAGTACTTC